One T cell receptor (beta chain) is described in this entry. Original data processing: Amplification with reference gene primers provided the estimates of nucleated cell counts. Measured with immunoSEQ multiplex PCR; TCRdb has only the in-frame clones, and not every one. V and J calls and clone size are as listed in that table; D and trimming were resolved from the DNA. The sample holds 100,000 to 150,000 clones, 75% to 90% seen once. The V gene lost 3 bases and the J gene lost 8 bases, with 18 bases spanning the gap. CDR1 is SGHRS, CDR2 YFSETQ, per germline. The length of the CDR3 is 14 residues. The data stem from a study of blood T cell repertoires in COVID-19.

What was sequenced was peripheral blood. The sequence derives from a human donor in a cohort sampled during active COVID-19. The chain couples TRBV5-1 to TRBJ2-7; D call uncertain. The CDR3 reads CASSSRHHGPQQYF. In DNA form, the CDR3 reads TGCGCCAGCAGCTCTCGGCACCATGGGCCCCAGCAGTACTTC.